The present TCR beta chain was sequenced within a study of cytotoxic CD8 clonotypes in ibrutinib-treated CLL. Study-wide background: Partial response occurred in roughly 25 patients and complete response in 2; at median approximately 65 months, about 14 remained remitted and 12 progressed.

With respect to this clone: Its antigen is not known.

The germline V gene has CDR1 LNHDA and CDR2 SQIVND (reference sequence). With V trimmed by 6 bases and J by 3 bases, 7 bases remained unmatched. The CDR3 length is 14 residues. Sequencing was performed with immunoSEQ multiplex PCR; in TCRdb, only in-frame clones are kept and a portion is missing. The profile shows about 180,000 clones, under 90% of them singletons. Findings and caveats of the study: There were few public clonotypes, and on treatment they contracted or stayed stable. Age-matched healthy donor levels were exceeded by baseline clonality, which tracked circulating CD8+ T-cell counts.

The rearrangement uses TRBV19 and TRBJ2-7; 8 bases line up with TRBD1. The TCR sequence derives from a human donor with chronic lymphocytic leukemia. Material: PBMCs, obtained after 24 months of ibrutinib treatment. CDR3 DNA: TGTGCCAGTAGCTGGACAGGGCGAAACTACGAGCAGTACTTC. Translated, it gives CASSWTGRNYEQYF.